Listed here are 2 T cell receptor beta chains from one sample, sequenced in a study of kidney transplant recipient with SARS-CoV-2 infection (dated by TCRdb to the early 2020s). TCRdb names Illumina MiSeq as the instrument used. Through fastp at Q25 and MiXCR, TCRdb rebuilt clones from the public reads, retaining in-frame beta chains. Rows with one shared CDR3 protein collapse into an entry with the most common genes and DNA. Here the sample has about 240,000 distinct CDR3 sequences; 29% occur a single time. The ten most abundant clones make up 7% to 8% of the sample. Read against the paper, the sample's time point label means: pre-pandemic baseline sample and day 111 after first positive SARS-CoV-2 test. Source: a blood sample, taken at baseline and on day 111 from a kidney transplant recipient. Receptors originate from a male patient in his thirties who had COVID-19 and was a kidney transplant recipient. Some T cells may have been brought in with the graft after a transplant.

This clonotype was seen many times. The chain joins TRBV5-1 to TRBJ2-7; TRBD2 might be the D (7 bases). The CDR3 consists of 14 residues. Deletions cut 1 base from V and 6 bases from J, with 14 bases between. CDR1 is SGHRS and CDR2 is YFSETQ in the germline V gene. CDR3 coding DNA: TGCGCCAGCAGCTTGTTGGGGGGGCGCAGCGAGCAGTACGTC. Its protein is CASSLLGGRSEQYV.

This clonotype was detected ten times or more. The chain carries TRBV9 and TRBJ1-2; D not certain. This CDR3 is 16 amino acids long. Trimming removed 7 bases at V and 4 bases at J, with 23 bases between. Germline-derived CDR1 and CDR2 are SGDLS and YYNGEE. CDR3 residues: CASAAWYSRKTYGYTF. For the CDR3, the DNA is TGTGCCAGCGCAGCCTGGTACTCAAGAAAGACCTATGGCTACACCTTC.